These T cell receptor beta chains were read from a single sample in a study of T cell responses to AZD1222 COVID-19 vaccine. The assay was immunoSEQ multiplex PCR, and TCRdb's table has in-frame clones only and misses some. The data contain some 180,000 clones, 80% to 95% of them singletons. The sample was peripheral blood, taken on day 0 of AZD1222 vaccination. These receptors came from an adult in good health. Each CDR3 is given with its conserved first and last residue. The order of the fields is clone size, D gene, J gene, V gene, CDR3 protein, CDR3 DNA. A D gene is named only where the DNA matches it firmly. Clone size, where shown, is once, few, many, or a class for clones that have expanded.

NA | NA | TRBJ1-2 | TRBV27 | CASSLRPGVNYGYTF | TGTGCCAGCAGTTTAAGGCCAGGGGTGAACTATGGCTACACCTTC
few | NA | TRBJ1-4 | TRBV4-2 | CASSRPRGATNEKLFF | TGTGCCAGCAGCCGACCAAGGGGGGCCACTAATGAAAAACTGTTTTTT
NA | TRBD1 | TRBJ1-2 | TRBV19 | CASNDRDRGDGYTF | TGTGCCAGTAATGACCGGGACAGGGGTGATGGCTACACCTTC
NA | NA | TRBJ1-5 | TRBV27 | CASSSILKGTQHF | TGTGCCAGCAGTTCCATACTAAAAGGGACCCAGCATTTT
NA | NA | TRBJ2-3 | TRBV6-2/TRBV6-3 | CASSHHSGLITDTQYF | TGTGCCAGCAGTCACCACTCGGGACTGATCACAGATACGCAGTATTTT
NA | NA | TRBJ1-5 | TRBV6-5 | CASTTGTQPQHF | TGTGCCAGCACTACAGGGACTCAGCCCCAGCATTTT
NA | NA | TRBJ1-5 | TRBV24-1 | CATSDQGSYQPQHF | TGTGCCACCAGTGATCAGGGATCCTATCAGCCCCAGCATTTT
NA | NA | TRBJ2-1 | TRBV19 | CASSRLGGYNEQFF | TGTGCCAGTAGTCGTCTCGGGGGATACAATGAGCAGTTCTTC
NA | NA | TRBJ2-1 | TRBV4-3 | CASSQEGGPSSYNEQFF | TGCGCCAGCAGCCAGGAGGGTGGCCCTAGCTCCTACAATGAGCAGTTCTTC
NA | TRBD1 | TRBJ1-2 | TRBV19 | CASSVQGVNGYTF | TGTGCCAGTAGTGTACAGGGGGTAAATGGCTACACCTTC
once | TRBD2 | TRBJ2-3 | TRBV5-1 | CASSLDLAGPDTQYF | TGCGCCAGCAGCTTGGACCTAGCGGGTCCAGATACGCAGTATTTT
once | NA | TRBJ2-5 | TRBV21-1 | CASTPLADGVQETQYF | TGTGCCAGCACCCCCCTGGCGGATGGGGTCCAAGAGACCCAGTACTTC
NA | TRBD1 | TRBJ2-7 | TRBV4-3 | CASSQGTGLTYEQYF | TGCGCCAGCAGCCAAGGGACAGGGCTGACCTACGAGCAGTACTTC
NA | TRBD1 | TRBJ1-5 | TRBV27 | CGPRQGKHSNQPQHF | TGTGGGCCCCGACAGGGTAAACATAGCAATCAGCCCCAGCATTTT
NA | NA | TRBJ1-1 | TRBV5-6 | CASSAIPGEAFF | TGTGCCAGCAGTGCGATTCCGGGTGAAGCTTTCTTT
NA | NA | TRBJ2-7 | TRBV6-5 | CASSLEGSSPEQYF | TGTGCCAGCAGTTTAGAGGGCAGTTCACCCGAGCAGTACTTC
NA | NA | TRBJ2-7 | TRBV4-1 | CASSQDRRGRYEQYF | TGCGCCAGCAGCCAAGACCGAAGGGGTAGATACGAGCAGTACTTC
NA | NA | TRBJ1-5 | TRBV6-6 | CASRLQGSGNQPQHF | TGTGCCAGCAGGCTACAGGGTAGTGGCAATCAGCCCCAGCATTTT
NA | NA | TRBJ2-7 | TRBV7-2 | CASSYYRSEQYF | TGTGCCAGCAGTTATTACCGCAGCGAGCAGTACTTC
NA | NA | TRBJ1-1 | TRBV19 | CASSPRGVNEAFF | TGTGCCAGTAGTCCAAGAGGAGTGAATGAAGCTTTCTTT
NA | TRBD1 | TRBJ2-3 | TRBV29-1 | CSVGSGGWSTDTQYF | TGCAGCGTTGGCTCAGGGGGCTGGAGCACAGATACGCAGTATTTT
few | NA | TRBJ2-7 | TRBV7-8 | CASSLEGVEQYF | TGTGCCAGCAGCTTAGAAGGGGTCGAGCAGTACTTC
NA | NA | TRBJ2-3 | TRBV24-1 | CATSDLRTDTQYF | TGTGCCACCAGTGATTTGAGGACAGATACGCAGTATTTT
once | NA | TRBJ1-1 | TRBV27 | CASSLVGYTEAFF | TGTGCCAGCAGTTTAGTCGGGTACACTGAAGCTTTCTTT